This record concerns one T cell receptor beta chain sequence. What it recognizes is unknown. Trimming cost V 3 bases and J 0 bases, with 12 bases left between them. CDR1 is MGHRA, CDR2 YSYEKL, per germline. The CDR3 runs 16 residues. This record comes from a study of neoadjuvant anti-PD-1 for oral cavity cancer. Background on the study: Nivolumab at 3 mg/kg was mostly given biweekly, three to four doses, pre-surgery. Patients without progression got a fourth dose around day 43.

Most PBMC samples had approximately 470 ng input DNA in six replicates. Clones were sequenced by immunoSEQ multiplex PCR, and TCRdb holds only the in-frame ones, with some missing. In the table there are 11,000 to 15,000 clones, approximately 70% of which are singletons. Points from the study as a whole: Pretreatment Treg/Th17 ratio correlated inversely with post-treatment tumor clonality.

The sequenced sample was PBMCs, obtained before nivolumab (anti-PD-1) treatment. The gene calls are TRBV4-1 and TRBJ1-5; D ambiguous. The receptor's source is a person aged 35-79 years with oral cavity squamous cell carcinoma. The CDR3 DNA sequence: TGCGCCAGCAGCCACTTCGGGTCGAATAGCAATCAGCCCCAGCATTTT. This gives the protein CASSHFGSNSNQPQHF.